What follows are 2 T cell receptor beta chains derived from one specimen sequenced in a study of identical twins. TCRdb recomputed calls from the 5' RACE reads with MiXCR, one row per CDR3 protein. The table has about 470,000 distinct CDR3 sequences, approximately 24% seen once. This sample also belongs to another study, concerning T cells expressing NK-cell markers.

Source material: CD4+ T cells sorted from blood. Receptors originate from a woman younger than 30 in good health.

The rearrangement joins TRBV7-8 to TRBJ2-7; 7 bases match TRBD1. Germline V gives CDR1 SGHVS, CDR2 FQNEAQ. V lost 4 bases, J lost 5 bases, and 14 bases stayed unmatched. This CDR3 region has 16 residues. CDR3 DNA sequence: TGTGCCAGCAGCTCCCTCCGGGACAGAGGGGTCCACGAGCAGTACTTC. It is translated as CASSSLRDRGVHEQYF.

The V call is TRBV5-6, the J call TRBJ2-6; D unclear. V lost 4 bases and J 0 bases, leaving 5 bases between the germline ends. This CDR3 comprises 14 residues. CDR1 is SGHDT, CDR2 YYEEEE, per germline. The CDR3 DNA is TGTGCCAGCAGCCCGGACTCTGGGGCCAACGTCCTGACTTTC. As protein: CASSPDSGANVLTF.